This T cell receptor (beta chain) emerged from a study of control samples from healthy donors and cancer patients. The data were produced by immunoSEQ multiplex PCR, yet TCRdb's version contains in-frame clones alone and is incomplete. The data hold tens of thousands of clones, with over 70% observed a single time. Only a few counts were recorded for this clone. There are 17 residues in the CDR3. Trimming removed 2 bases from V and 2 bases from J; junction bases left unmatched: 8. Germline V gene lookup returns CDR1 SGHRS and CDR2 YFSETQ. The chain carries TRBV5-1 and TRBJ2-3, with 10 bases aligning to TRBD2. The receptor comes from a man in his 70s in good health. The sample comprised blood. CDR3 bases: TGCGCCAGCAGCTTTAATCTAGCGGGGGCCGTCACAGATACGCAGTATTTT. Encoded protein: CASSFNLAGAVTDTQYF.